This T cell receptor beta chain was found in a study of blood T cell repertoires in COVID-19. Study information: COVID-19 samples collected from the United States, Italy and Spain covered acute and convalescent phases. In each case, the material was cDNA or gDNA derived from T cells, B-cell-depleted T cells, or PBMCs.

CDR3 length: 14 amino acids. CDR1 and CDR2 from the germline V gene are MNHEY and SMNVEV (reference sequence). Deletions cut 0 bases from V and 3 bases from J, with 9 bases between. Only one count was recorded for this clone. How the authors handled the data: Researchers report that nucleated cell counts were estimated from reference gene primer amplification. Sequenced by immunoSEQ multiplex PCR; TCRdb stores in-frame clones only, minus some. The DNA gave D and trimming, while V, J and clone size come from that table. The sample shows about 200,000 clones, about 90% of them seen only once. The source material was peripheral blood. This clonotype was obtained from a young man with active or convalescent COVID-19. V gene TRBV27 combines with J gene TRBJ2-7; D is perhaps TRBD1 (6 bases). CDR3 in amino acids: CASSLSTGYYEQYF. The CDR3 DNA sequence: TGTGCCAGCAGTTTATCGACAGGATACTACGAGCAGTACTTC.